This T cell receptor beta chain was recorded in a study of CD8 T cells in ankylosing spondylitis. The CDR3 has 15 amino acids. From germline, CDR1 is SGHRS and CDR2 YFSETQ. V shed 1 base and J 6 bases; nucleotides not matched to a gene: 4. This clonotype was seen a few times. Researchers built TCR beta libraries using quantitative 5'-RACE with molecular barcodes. From the 5' RACE reads, TCRdb called clonotypes with MiXCR, one entry per CDR3 protein. The sample has 300,000 to 350,000 distinct CDR3 sequences, 14% to 15% seen once. The receptor was derived from a male donor with ankylosing spondylitis or in good health (not recorded which). The gene calls are TRBV5-1 and TRBJ2-2; 9 nucleotides agree with TRBD1. Sequencing was performed on blood, either unsorted or a sorted T cell fraction (not recorded which). CDR3 sequence (DNA): TGCGCCAGCAGCTTGTCCGGACAGGGGCCCGGGGAGCTGTTTTTT. The encoded protein is CASSLSGQGPGELFF. Complete variable domain (other parts from reference TRBV5-1 and TRBJ2-2): KAGVTQTPRYLIKTRGQQVTLSCSPISGHRSVSWYQQTPGQGLQFLFEYFSETQRNKGNFPGRFSGRQFSNSRSEMNVSTLELGDSALYLCASSLSGQGPGELFFGEGSRLTVL.